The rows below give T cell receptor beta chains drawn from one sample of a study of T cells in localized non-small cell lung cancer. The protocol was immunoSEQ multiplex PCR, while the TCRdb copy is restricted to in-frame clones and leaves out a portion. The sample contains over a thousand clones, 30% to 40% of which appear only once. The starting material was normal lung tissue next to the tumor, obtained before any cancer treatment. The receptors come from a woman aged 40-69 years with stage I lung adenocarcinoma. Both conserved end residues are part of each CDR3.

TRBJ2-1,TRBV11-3,CASSLMLSMNEQFF
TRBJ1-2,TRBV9,CASSAQGNYGYTF
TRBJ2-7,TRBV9,CASSVTDRPYEQYF
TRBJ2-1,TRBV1,CASSQAGLAANEQFF
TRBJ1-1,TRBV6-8,CASKRKETANTEAFF
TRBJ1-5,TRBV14,CASSQTPELGNNQPQHF
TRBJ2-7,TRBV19,CASSGGTRFYEQYF
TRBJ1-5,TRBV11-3,CASSSDWTDSNQPQHF
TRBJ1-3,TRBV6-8,CAATQGGGNTIYF
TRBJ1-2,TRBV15,CATSRDRGTLSGYTF
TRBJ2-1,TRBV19,CASSISGGRANEQFF
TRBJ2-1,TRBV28,CASSLSGGYNEQFF
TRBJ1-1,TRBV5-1,CASSPQDSLNTEAFF
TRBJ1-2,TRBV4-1,CASSQETARDGYTF
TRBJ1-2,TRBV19,CASSIDLQTVPGYTF
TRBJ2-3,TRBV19,CATKTDTSTDTQYF